The next 23 T cell receptor beta chains were all read from a single sample in a study of blood T cell repertoires in COVID-19. Some clones are missing from TCRdb's copy, which holds only in-frame ones; the method was immunoSEQ multiplex PCR. This table holds 200,000 to 250,000 clones, around 89% found once. Source material: PBMCs or T cells enriched from blood (not recorded which). All receptors derive from a woman aged 25 to 39 who had recovered from COVID-19.

This rearrangement joins TRBV9 to TRBJ1-6; D may be TRBD1 (5 bases). Germline lookup yields CDR1 SGDLS and CDR2 YYNGEE. With 0 bases removed from V and 10 bases from J, the gap between germline ends came to 14 bases. This CDR3 has 15 residues. The CDR3 loop reads CASSVGGRVVSPLHF. The CDR3, as DNA: TGTGCCAGCAGCGTAGGTGGCAGGGTCGTGTCACCCCTCCACTTT.

In DNA, the CDR3 is TGTGCCAGCAGCCCGTTACAGGGATCTGGCACAGATACGCAGTATTTT. This encodes CASSPLQGSGTDTQYF. The chain is built from TRBV5-8 and TRBJ2-3; a possible D gene is TRBD1 (6 bases). CDR1 is SGHTS and CDR2 is YDEGEE in the germline V gene. Trimming cost V 4 bases and J 1 base, with 16 bases left between them. The CDR3 contains 16 residues.

The chain employs TRBV13 and TRBJ1-2; D is ambiguous. Per germline, CDR1 PRHDT and CDR2 FYEKMQ (reference sequence). The ends were cut back, 2 bases at V and 1 base at J, with 5 bases in the middle. CDR3 length: 13 amino acids. The CDR3: CASSLNNNYGYTF. CDR3 in DNA: TGTGCCAGCAGCTTAAACAATAACTATGGCTACACCTTC.

The J gene is TRBJ1-2, the V gene TRBV27; tentative D call: TRBD1 (6 bases). Germline V gene data show CDR1 as MNHEY and CDR2 as SMNVEV (reference sequence). Trimming pared 6 bases from V and 0 bases from J, leaving 17 bases between. This CDR3 has 16 amino acids. The chain's CDR3 is CASRRTVAEANYGYTF. The CDR3 DNA is TGTGCCAGCAGGAGGACAGTAGCCGAAGCTAACTATGGCTACACCTTC.

V is TRBV27 and J is TRBJ1-3; D might be TRBD1 (6 bases). Looked up from germline, CDR1 is MNHEY and CDR2 is SMNVEV (reference sequence). This CDR3 has 13 amino acids. V lost 2 bases and J lost 4, with 6 bases in between. The CDR3 spells CASSLGQGNTIYF. CDR3 sequence (DNA): TGTGCCAGCAGTTTAGGACAGGGAAACACCATATATTTT.

J is TRBJ1-6 and V is TRBV9; D call uncertain. CDR3 length: 15 residues. Trimming pared 4 bases from V and 5 bases from J, leaving 13 bases between. In germline, CDR1 is SGDLS, CDR2 YYNGEE. CDR3 DNA: TGTGCCAGCAGCCTCTCCGGGGAAAATAATTCACCCCTCCACTTT. This gives the protein CASSLSGENNSPLHF. Combining the CDR3 with reference TRBV9 and TRBJ1-6 gives the whole variable domain DSGVTQTPKHLITATGQRVTLRCSPRSGDLSVYWYQQSLDQGLQFLIQYYNGEERAKGNILERFSAQQFPDLHSELNLSSLELGDSALYFCASSLSGENNSPLHFGNGTRLTVT.

The chain has TRBV6-5 and TRBJ1-2; 9 positions agree with TRBD1. V lost 6 bases, J lost 7 bases, and 9 bases stayed unmatched. The CDR3 runs to 14 residues. The V gene's germline CDR1 is MNHEY and CDR2 SVGAGI. The CDR3 loop reads CASRGTGGASGYTF. In DNA form, the CDR3 reads TGTGCCAGCAGAGGCACAGGGGGCGCGAGTGGCTACACCTTC.

This chain links TRBV27 with TRBJ2-7; a possible D gene is TRBD1 (5 bases). V shed 5 bases and J shed 2 bases, with 10 bases lying between them. The germline V gene has CDR1 MNHEY and CDR2 SMNVEV (reference sequence). The CDR3 has 13 residues. CDR3 DNA sequence: TGTGCCAGCAGTCCGTCGGACACCTACGAGCAGTACTTC. This translates into CASSPSDTYEQYF.

The V and J genes are TRBV4-1 and TRBJ2-7; TRBD2 might be the D (5 bases). CDR3 length: 14 amino acids. Deletions cut 0 bases from V and 5 bases from J, with 11 bases between. Looked up from germline, CDR1 is MGHRA and CDR2 is YSYEKL. The CDR3 here is CASSQDREINEQYF. CDR3 DNA: TGCGCCAGCAGCCAAGATAGGGAGATAAACGAGCAGTACTTC.

The J gene is TRBJ1-2, the V gene TRBV7-9; TRBD1 matches at 10 bases. The trim removed 5 bases at V and 8 bases at J, leaving 5 bases unmatched. Per germline, CDR1 SEHNR and CDR2 FQNEAQ (reference sequence). This CDR3 has 13 residues. The DNA for the CDR3 is TGTGCCAGCAGCCATGGGACAGGGGTGGGCTACACCTTC. Protein sequence: CASSHGTGVGYTF.

The rearrangement joins TRBV29-1 to TRBJ1-2; no clear D gene. This CDR3 comprises 11 residues. V was shortened by 3 bases and J by 3 bases, with 5 bases between the two germline ends. CDR1 SQVTM and CDR2 ANQGSEA come from the germline V gene. The CDR3 loop reads CSVERDYGYTF. The CDR3 bases are TGCAGCGTTGAGAGAGACTATGGCTACACCTTC.

A single count supports this clone. The chain couples TRBV7-9 to TRBJ1-1; the match to TRBD1 covers 10 bases. The CDR3 totals 16 residues. From germline, CDR1 is SEHNR and CDR2 FQNEAQ (reference sequence). The ends lost 4 bases at V and 1 base at J; junction bases unmatched: 6. This chain's CDR3 is CASSSRDRGANTEAFF. For the CDR3, the DNA is TGTGCCAGCAGCTCCCGGGACAGGGGCGCGAACACTGAAGCTTTCTTT.

This clone was seen once. This chain joins TRBV9 and TRBJ1-2; D is unresolved. The CDR3 spans 13 residues. Germline V lookup: CDR1 SGDLS, CDR2 YYNGEE. V lost 3 bases and J 4 bases, leaving 10 bases between the germline ends. CDR3: CASSEQNSYGYTF. Here the CDR3 DNA reads TGTGCCAGCAGCGAACAGAACTCCTATGGCTACACCTTC.

This clone was seen a handful of times. The chain combines TRBV7-8 with TRBJ1-2, with D perhaps TRBD1 (6 bases). Trimming took 5 bases from V and 13 from J, leaving 23 bases between them. CDR1 is SGHVS, CDR2 FQNEAQ, per germline. This CDR3 is 14 amino acids long. The DNA for the CDR3 is TGTGCCAGCAGCCAAGACGGTATCTCTATGGGGGCCACCTTC. Its translation is CASSQDGISMGATF.

The J gene is TRBJ1-2, the V gene TRBV18; 8 bases are a match to TRBD1. Germline CDR1 reads KGHSH; CDR2 reads LQKENI. The CDR3 spans 15 residues. V lost 1 base, J lost 1 base, and 2 bases stayed unmatched. CDR3 sequence reads: CASSPRDRGNYGYTF. In DNA, the CDR3 is TGTGCCAGCTCACCACGCGACAGGGGTAACTATGGCTACACCTTC. The full variable domain, its missing parts supplied by reference TRBV18 and TRBJ1-2, is NAGVMQNPRHLVRRRGQEARLRCSPMKGHSHVYWYRQLPEEGLKFMVYLQKENIIDESGMPKERFSAEFPKEGPSILRIQQVVRGDSAAYFCASSPRDRGNYGYTFGSGTRLTVV.

This clone was found many times. The chain carries TRBV20-1 and TRBJ1-2, with unresolved D. Trimming took off 3 bases at V and 8 bases at J, with 10 bases between the two ends. Germline CDR1 DFQATT, CDR2 SNEGSKA (reference sequence). The CDR3 extends over 11 amino acids. The DNA of the CDR3 is TGCAGTGCTAGTGGGCTTGTGGGCTACACCTTC. Translating gives CSASGLVGYTF.

This clone was observed once. This chain connects TRBV15 to TRBJ2-4; D is unclear. This CDR3 has 17 residues. In germline, CDR1 is LNHNV, CDR2 YYDKDF (reference sequence). V was trimmed by 1 base and J by 0 bases, leaving 13 bases between them. The CDR3 sequence: CATSRVRRTVAKNIQYF. CDR3 DNA: TGTGCCACCAGCAGAGTGAGGAGAACGGTAGCCAAAAACATTCAGTACTTC.

This chain links TRBV7-6 with TRBJ1-1; tentative D call: TRBD1 (6 bases). V was cut by 4 bases and J by 0 bases, with 12 bases left in between. The CDR3 is made up of 15 amino acids. The V gene's germline CDR1 is SGHVS and CDR2 FNYEAQ. The CDR3 DNA reads as TGTGCCAGCAGCTCGCTGACAGGTTTGAACACTGAAGCTTTCTTT. Its protein is CASSSLTGLNTEAFF.

About this clone: The same CDR3 can be traced to other DNA sequences in this sample. This chain joins TRBV9 and TRBJ2-5, with D possibly matching TRBD2 (6 bases). V lost 0 bases and J lost 2, with 8 bases in between. This CDR3 has 14 residues. Per the germline V gene, CDR1 is SGDLS and CDR2 is YYNGEE. The CDR3 loop is CASSVAGGQETQYF. CDR3 DNA sequence: TGTGCCAGCAGCGTAGCCGGAGGGCAAGAGACCCAGTACTTC.

The chain employs TRBV9 and TRBJ1-1; D is unclear. V lost 4 bases and J lost 1, with 11 bases in between. The CDR3 spans 14 residues. From germline, CDR1 is SGDLS and CDR2 YYNGEE. The CDR3 protein is CASSPGYWNTEAFF. The CDR3 coding sequence is TGTGCCAGCAGCCCGGGGTACTGGAACACTGAAGCTTTCTTT. The variable domain in full, completed from reference TRBV9 and TRBJ1-1, reads DSGVTQTPKHLITATGQRVTLRCSPRSGDLSVYWYQQSLDQGLQFLIQYYNGEERAKGNILERFSAQQFPDLHSELNLSSLELGDSALYFCASSPGYWNTEAFFGQGTRLTVV.

DNA for the CDR3: TGCGCCAGCAGCCCGCAGACAAGCACAGATACGCAGTATTTT. Its translation: CASSPQTSTDTQYF. The V call is TRBV5-1, the J call TRBJ2-3; the D is unclear. Per the germline V gene, CDR1 is SGHRS and CDR2 is YFSETQ. This CDR3 is built from 14 residues. Trimming stripped 4 bases from V and 0 bases from J, with 9 bases between.

The chain uses TRBV11-2 and TRBJ1-1, with a possible D match to TRBD1 (5 bases). Germline CDR1 reads SGHAT; CDR2 reads FQNNGV. V was clipped by 0 bases and J by 1 base, with 12 bases between them. The CDR3 has 16 amino acids. This chain's CDR3 is CASSLDRDYTNTEAFF. The CDR3 coding sequence is TGTGCCAGCAGCTTAGACAGGGACTATACGAACACTGAAGCTTTCTTT.

V usage is TRBV7-3 and J usage is TRBJ2-3; TRBD1 matches 8 bases. With V trimmed by 5 bases and J by 3 bases, 7 bases remained unmatched. Germline loops: CDR1 SGHTA, CDR2 FQGTGA. The CDR3 contains 15 residues. CDR3 sequence reads: CASSPRTGRTDTQYF. CDR3 nucleotide sequence: TGTGCCAGCAGCCCCCGGACAGGGAGAACAGATACGCAGTATTTT.